These 24 T cell receptor beta chains were all obtained from the same sample, sequenced in a study of T cells in women clearing cervical HPV infection. Repertoires were generated with immunoSEQ multiplex PCR, while TCRdb's copy carries only in-frame clones and drops some. Here the sample table reports about 20,000 clones. The material sequenced was blood buffy coat. The receptors shown here come from a woman aged 18-70 years with a cervical HPV16 infection that either progressed to CIN3+ or cleared (not recorded which).

To note about this clone: With the read ending 3 residues before the CDR3 end, the germline J gene is used to fill in that end. This chain uses TRBV19 with TRBJ2-1; 7 bases map to TRBD1. The junction had 9 bases not matched to a gene; V was cut back by 7 bases and J by 6 bases. This CDR3 region has 14 residues. Germline loops: CDR1 LNHDA, CDR2 SQIVND (reference sequence). The CDR3 DNA, read in part, is TGTGCCAGTAAAGGCACAGGGGAAGGCAATGAG. This gives the protein CASKGTGEGNE. The full CDR3 is CASKGTGEGNEQFF.

With regard to this clone: Read sequence stops 3 residues before the CDR3 end, and the germline J gene provides the missing end. The rearrangement joins TRBV19 to TRBJ2-4; a possible D gene is TRBD1 (6 bases). The CDR3 length is 16 residues. Per germline, CDR1 LNHDA and CDR2 SQIVND (reference sequence). V lost 4 bases, J lost 7 bases, and 20 bases lay in between. This chain's CDR3 is CASSSPRGAGRNIQYF. The covered CDR3 bases are TGTGCCAGTAGTAGTCCCAGGGGTGCGGGCCGGAACATT.

Comments on this clone: The read comes to an end 3 residues before the CDR3 does, leaving the germline J gene to fill in the end. The genes are TRBV6-4 and TRBJ1-1; 8 bases line up with TRBD1. The germline V gene encodes CDR1 MRHNA and CDR2 SNTAGT. The CDR3 has 13 amino acids. The CDR3 bases that were read are TGTGCCAGCAGTGAAGGGACAGGTAGTTCG. Protein sequence: CASSEGTGSS. In full, the CDR3 reads CASSEGTGSSAFF.

About this clone: Coverage ceases 3 residues before the CDR3 finishes, and the germline J gene fills in the end. V and J are TRBV12-3 or TRBV12-4 and TRBJ2-5; tentatively, D is TRBD1 (5 bases). The CDR3 spans 13 residues. V was cut by 3 bases and J by 5 bases, with 10 bases left in between. The sequenced CDR3 bases are TGTGCCAGCAGTTTCCAGGGTTGGGAGACC. Translated: CASSFQGWET. The entire CDR3 reads CASSFQGWETQYF.

In regard to this clone: The CDR3 extends 3 residues past the end of the read, so its final part is completed from the germline J gene. The chain recombines TRBV5-4 with TRBJ2-3, with TRBD2 matching 13 bases. This CDR3 has 15 amino acids. Per the germline V gene, CDR1 is SGHNT and CDR2 is YYREEE (reference sequence). The sequenced part of the CDR3 DNA is TGTGCCAGCAGCTCAGGACTAGCGGGAGTGGAAACG. Its translation: CASSSGLAGVET. The whole CDR3 reads CASSSGLAGVETQYF.

Notes on this clone: One end of the junction varies from germline; a read error may be responsible. The sequenced fragment ends 3 residues before the CDR3 boundary, so the rest is inferred from the germline J gene. This chain links TRBV4-2 with TRBJ1-6, with TRBD1 matching 7 bases. There are 15 residues in the CDR3. The germline gives CDR1 LGHNA, CDR2 YNFKEQ. Here the CDR3 reads CASSQDQGVGSPLHF. The part of the CDR3 DNA that was read is TGCGCCAGCAGCCAAGATCAGGGGGTGGGTTCACCC.

Details on this clone: Read sequence stops 3 residues before the CDR3 end, and the germline J gene provides the missing end. V gene TRBV5-1 combines with J gene TRBJ2-3; tentative D call: TRBD1 (6 bases). From germline, CDR1 is SGHRS and CDR2 YFSETQ. V was trimmed by 3 bases and J by 3 bases, leaving 11 bases between them. This CDR3 contains 14 residues. CDR3 protein: CASSSGQRTDTQYF. The DNA read from the CDR3 is TGCGCCAGCAGCTCAGGACAGCGGACAGATACG.

Concerning this clone itself: The CDR3 end is not reached by the read, which stops 3 residues before it; the germline J gene fills it in. The chain uses TRBV5-4 and TRBJ2-5, with a possible D match to TRBD1 (6 bases). Germline V lookup: CDR1 SGHNT, CDR2 YYREEE (reference sequence). CDR3 length equals 14 residues. Trimming took off 1 base at V and 2 bases at J, with 9 bases between the two ends. The part of the CDR3 DNA that was read is TGTGCCAGCAGCTTGTCAGGGGCACAAGAGACC. As protein: CASSLSGAQET. The full CDR3 is CASSLSGAQETQYF.

As to this clone: The read comes to an end 3 residues before the CDR3 does, leaving the germline J gene to fill in the end. The chain recombines TRBV7-9 with TRBJ1-4; D may be TRBD1 (5 bases). Per germline, CDR1 SEHNR and CDR2 FQNEAQ (reference sequence). V lost 5 bases to trimming and J lost 5 bases, with 12 bases between them. The CDR3 runs to 14 residues. CDR3 region: CASSRRQTNEKLFF. The CDR3 bases that were read are TGTGCCAGCAGCCGGCGACAGACCAATGAAAAA. The full variable domain, its missing parts supplied by reference TRBV7-9 and TRBJ1-4, is DTGVSQNPRHKITKRGQNVTFRCDPISEHNRLYWYRQTLGQGPEFLTYFQNEAQLEKSRLLSDRFSAERPKGSFSTLEIQRTEQGDSAMYLCASSRRQTNEKLFFGSGTQLSVL.

In the case of this clone: The read gets to within 3 residues of the CDR3 end, and the germline J gene fills in the rest. The J gene is TRBJ2-3, the V gene TRBV12-3 or TRBV12-4; tentatively, D is TRBD1 (6 bases). Trimming cost V 6 bases and J 8 bases, with 15 bases left between them. This CDR3 has 13 residues. The sequenced CDR3 bases are TGTGCCAGCAGACGCCCCGGGACAACTACG. Amino acid sequence: CASRRPGTTT. In full, the CDR3 is CASRRPGTTTQYF.

To note about this clone: The CDR3 is cut off 3 residues early in the read; its end comes from the germline J gene. The rearrangement joins TRBV2 to TRBJ2-7, with D hard to call. V lost 6 bases, J lost 3 bases, and 6 bases lay in between. The CDR3 runs 11 residues. Germline V gene lookup returns CDR1 SNHLY and CDR2 FYNNEI. CDR3 residues: CASRELYEQYF. The CDR3 bases that were read are TGTGCCAGCAGGGAACTCTACGAG.

CDR3 protein: CAWDRGEDTQYF. The CDR3 DNA, read in part, is TGTGCCTGGGACCGGGGGGAAGATACG. J is TRBJ2-3 and V is TRBV30, with 7 nucleotides matching TRBD2. The read stops 3 residues short of the end of the CDR3; the missing end is completed from the germline J gene. V trimming: 5 bases; J trimming: 5 bases; junction bases outside the gene matches: 4. Germline CDR1 reads GTSNPN; CDR2 reads SVGIG (reference sequence). The CDR3 loop spans 12 amino acids.

Turning to this clone: The read stops 3 residues short of the end of the CDR3; the missing end is completed from the germline J gene. The chain couples TRBV5-1 to TRBJ2-7, with 7 nucleotides matching TRBD1. CDR3 length equals 15 residues. Germline V gives CDR1 SGHRS, CDR2 YFSETQ. Trimming cost V 4 bases and J 3 bases; bases outside gene matches: 10. This CDR3 is CASSVNLAGGYEQYF. The covered CDR3 bases are TGCGCCAGCAGCGTTAATCTAGCAGGGGGCTACGAG.

Concerning this clone itself: The junction departs from germline at one end; a sequencing error may be responsible. The CDR3 end falls 3 residues outside the read, so it is completed with the germline J gene. The rearrangement links TRBV4-2 to TRBJ1-3; D unclear. CDR1 and CDR2 (germline): LGHNA, YNFKEQ. The CDR3 covers 15 residues. CDR3 in amino acids: CASSPRASAGNTIYF. CDR3 bases read: TGCGCCAGCAGTCCAAGAGCGAGCGCTGGAAACACC.

Note on this clone: The read stops 3 residues short of the end of the CDR3; the missing end is completed from the germline J gene. This chain uses TRBV11-2 with TRBJ2-2, with D tentatively TRBD1 (5 bases). V gave up 2 bases and J gave up 6 bases, with 7 bases separating them. CDR1 and CDR2 from the germline V gene are SGHAT and FQNNGV. The length of the CDR3 is 13 residues. The CDR3 protein is CASSLQGPGELFF. CDR3 DNA, as far as it was read: TGTGCCAGCAGCTTACAGGGTCCCGGGGAG.

Worth noting for this clone: The read ends 3 residues early relative to the CDR3; the germline J gene fills the gap. The chain joins TRBV6-2 or TRBV6-3 to TRBJ1-5, with D tentatively TRBD1 (6 bases). The CDR3 is 15 residues long. In germline, CDR1 is MNHEY, CDR2 SVGEGT. V was cut by 6 bases and J by 3 bases, with 15 bases left in between. The sequenced part of the CDR3 DNA is TGTGCCAGCAGCCCGGACAGTATCCCCAATCAGCCC. It encodes CASSPDSIPNQP. The CDR3, in full, reads CASSPDSIPNQPQHF.

Regarding this clone: The DNA ends 3 residues before the CDR3 does, and the rest of the CDR3 is filled in from the germline J gene. The chain joins TRBV7-8 to TRBJ1-5; possibly TRBD1 for D (6 bases). Trimming cost V 3 bases and J 6 bases, with 12 bases left between them. Germline assignment: CDR1 SGHVS and CDR2 FQNEAQ. There are 14 residues in the CDR3. The CDR3 bases that were read are TGTGCCAGCAGCTTTCAGGGGATAGGTCAGCCC. Translating it yields CASSFQGIGQP. The whole CDR3 sequence reads CASSFQGIGQPQHF.

Turning to this clone: The sequence runs out 3 residues before the end of the CDR3; the remainder is reconstructed from the germline J gene. The rearrangement uses TRBV28 and TRBJ1-3; no reliable D call. V was clipped by 8 bases and J by 4 bases, with 15 bases between them. This CDR3 spans 14 amino acids. The germline V gene encodes CDR1 MDHEN and CDR2 SYDVKM. The sequenced part of the CDR3 DNA is TGTGCCAGCTCCCTCTACGATGCAGGAAACACC. Amino acid sequence: CASSLYDAGNT. The complete CDR3 protein is CASSLYDAGNTIYF.

CDR3 region: CSASSSGANVLTF. The sequenced part of the CDR3 DNA is TGCAGTGCTAGCTCTTCTGGGGCCAACGTC. The V and J genes are TRBV20-1 and TRBJ2-6; D call uncertain. The read halts 3 residues ahead of the CDR3 end, with the missing end drawn from the germline J gene. V was cut by 3 bases and J by 1 base, with 4 bases left in between. This CDR3 is built from 13 residues. CDR1 and CDR2 (germline): DFQATT, SNEGSKA (reference sequence).

As regards this clone: Sequencing ends 3 residues short of the CDR3 end; the germline J gene provides the rest. The chain uses TRBV20-1 and TRBJ2-7; 7 bases are a match to TRBD1. The CDR3 runs 13 residues. Germline CDR1 and CDR2: DFQATT and SNEGSKA (reference sequence). With 6 bases clipped from V and 4 bases from J, the junction kept 9 bases outside the gene matches. Partial CDR3 DNA: TGCAGTGCCTCAGGGACAGCATTTTACGAG. Translated: CSASGTAFYE. The entire CDR3 protein is CSASGTAFYEQYF.

Worth noting for this clone: The read ends 3 residues early relative to the CDR3; the germline J gene fills the gap. V is TRBV30 and J is TRBJ1-4; tentatively, D is TRBD1 (6 bases). Trimming removed 2 bases from V and 0 bases from J, with 16 bases in between. CDR1 and CDR2 from the germline V gene are GTSNPN and SVGIG (reference sequence). The CDR3 covers 17 residues. CDR3 DNA (partial): TGTGCCTGGAGTAGAGGGGACACCTATGCAACTAATGAAAAA. It yields the protein CAWSRGDTYATNEK. The whole CDR3 protein is CAWSRGDTYATNEKLFF.

Points on this clone: Read data end 3 residues before the CDR3 end; the end is taken from the germline J gene. The chain carries TRBV7-8 and TRBJ1-1, with D hard to call. This CDR3 comprises 11 residues. CDR1 and CDR2 from the germline V gene are SGHVS and FQNEAQ. CDR3 residues: CASSLEVEAFF. The DNA read from the CDR3 is TGTGCCAGCAGCCTTGAGGTCGAA.

About this clone: Coverage ceases 3 residues before the CDR3 finishes, and the germline J gene fills in the end. The rearrangement links TRBV5-1 to TRBJ2-2; a possible D gene is TRBD1 (6 bases). In germline, CDR1 is SGHRS, CDR2 YFSETQ. The CDR3 has 17 residues. V lost 6 bases to trimming and J lost 5 bases, with 23 bases between them. CDR3 protein: CASTPSRDTRGTGELFF. Partial CDR3 DNA: TGCGCCAGCACCCCCTCCCGGGACACGAGGGGAACCGGGGAG.

Worth noting for this clone: The CDR3 goes on 3 residues after the read ends, and that part is filled in from the germline J gene. The chain is built from TRBV18 and TRBJ1-1, with 7 bases lining up with TRBD1. Germline assignment: CDR1 KGHSH and CDR2 LQKENI. There are 14 residues in the CDR3. J gave up 3 bases and V 2 bases, and 3 bases lay outside the gene matches. CDR3 DNA (partial): TGTGCCAGCTCACCATCCAGGGGGGACACTGAA. This codes for CASSPSRGDTE. The entire CDR3 reads CASSPSRGDTEAFF.